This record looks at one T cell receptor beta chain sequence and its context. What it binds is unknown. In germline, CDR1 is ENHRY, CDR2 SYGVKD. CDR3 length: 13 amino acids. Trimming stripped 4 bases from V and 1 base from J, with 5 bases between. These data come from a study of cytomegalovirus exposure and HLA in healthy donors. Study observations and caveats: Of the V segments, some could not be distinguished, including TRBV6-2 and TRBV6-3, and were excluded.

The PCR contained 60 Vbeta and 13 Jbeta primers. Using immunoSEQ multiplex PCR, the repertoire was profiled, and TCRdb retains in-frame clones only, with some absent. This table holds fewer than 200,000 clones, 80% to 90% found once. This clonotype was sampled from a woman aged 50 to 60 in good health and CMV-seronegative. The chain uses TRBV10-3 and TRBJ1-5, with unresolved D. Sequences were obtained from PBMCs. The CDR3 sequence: CAISAGSNQPQHF. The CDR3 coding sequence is TGTGCCATCAGTGCAGGAAGCAATCAGCCCCAGCATTTT.